These 30 T cell receptor beta chains came from one sample sequenced in a study of Graves' ophthalmopathy and Graves' hyperthyroidism. Researchers took RNA transcripts and amplified TCR beta CDR3 regions from them. The first-round RT-PCR employed HTBI primers together with the Qiagen OneStep RT-PCR kit. A multiplex PCR was then performed as the second round. TCRdb re-derived calls from the multiplex PCR reads in MiXCR, one entry per CDR3 protein. Here the sample spans about 210,000 distinct CDR3 sequences, under 30% being singletons. Sequenced material: peripheral blood. These receptors originate from a man between 50 and 59 years old with Graves' ophthalmopathy.

V gene TRBV7-9 combines with J gene TRBJ2-5, with D perhaps TRBD1 or TRBD2 (5 bases each). Per the germline V gene, CDR1 is SEHNR and CDR2 is FQNEAQ (reference sequence). The CDR3 is made up of 14 amino acids. V was shortened by 5 bases and J by 0 bases, with 10 bases between the two germline ends. CDR3 DNA: TGTGCCAGCAGCCGAGGGGAATACCAAGAGACCCAGTACTTC. Translating gives CASSRGEYQETQYF.

This clonotype was counted at least ten times. This chain links TRBV7-9 with TRBJ2-7, with 10 bases lining up with TRBD1. The V gene end was trimmed by 3 bases and the J gene end by 4 bases; junction bases not matched to a gene: 3. Per the germline V gene, CDR1 is SEHNR and CDR2 is FQNEAQ (reference sequence). This CDR3 region has 14 residues. CDR3 nucleotides: TGTGCCAGCAGCTTGGCGGGACAGGGGTACGAGCAGTACTTC. It encodes CASSLAGQGYEQYF.

This clonotype was seen repeatedly, ten times or more. The rearrangement links TRBV27 to TRBJ1-2; 9 bases map to TRBD1. Trimming cost V 5 bases and J 7 bases; bases outside gene matches: 11. The CDR3 is 15 amino acids. CDR1 and CDR2 (germline): MNHEY, SMNVEV (reference sequence). CDR3 DNA sequence: TGTGCCAGCAGTCCCACCCCGGGACAGGGATCTGGCTACACCTTC. Its protein product is CASSPTPGQGSGYTF.

In the case of this clonotype: One junction end disagrees with the germline gene, perhaps due to a read error. The chain employs TRBV7-9 and TRBJ2-7; D unresolved. The CDR3 runs 13 residues. The germline gives CDR1 SEHNR, CDR2 FQNEAQ (reference sequence). The CDR3 loop is CPSSKTASYEQYF. The CDR3 nucleotides read TGTCCCAGCAGCAAGACTGCTTCCTACGAGCAGTACTTC.

The CDR3 here is CASSLLLASYEQYF. The CDR3 DNA sequence: TGTGCCAGCAGTTTACTTCTAGCGAGCTACGAGCAGTACTTC. V and J are TRBV6-5 and TRBJ2-7, with D tentatively TRBD2 (6 bases). CDR1 is MNHEY and CDR2 is SVGAGI in the germline V gene. The CDR3 contains 14 residues. V was clipped by 4 bases and J by 3 bases, with 13 bases between them.

The chain has TRBV28 and TRBJ2-5; no firm D call. CDR3 length: 14 residues. V lost 5 bases and J lost 0, with 10 bases in between. CDR1 is MDHEN, CDR2 SYDVKM, per germline. CDR3 amino acids: CASSPRHYQETQYF. CDR3 nucleotide sequence: TGTGCCAGCAGTCCTCGACATTACCAAGAGACCCAGTACTTC.

This clonotype was seen repeatedly, ten times or more. The gene calls are TRBV29-1 and TRBJ2-7; TRBD1 is a possible D gene (7 bases). CDR3 length: 14 residues. Germline V lookup: CDR1 SQVTM, CDR2 ANQGSEA. V lost 6 bases and J lost 5, with 20 bases in between. The DNA of the CDR3 is TGCAGCGTAACCGTGACAGGGAGGTTCGACGAGCAGTACTTC. Its translation is CSVTVTGRFDEQYF.

This clonotype was counted many times. CDR3 DNA: TGTGCCAGCAGCCCCTACGGCAGGGGAGCAGAGACCCAGTACTTC. Encoded protein: CASSPYGRGAETQYF. V and J are TRBV5-8 and TRBJ2-5; a weak D match, TRBD1 (6 bases). With 4 bases removed from V and 4 bases from J, the gap between germline ends came to 17 bases. The CDR3 length is 15 residues. Germline V CDR1 and CDR2: SGHTS, YDEGEE.

The chain joins TRBV7-2 to TRBJ2-7, with unresolved D. The V gene's germline CDR1 is SGHTA and CDR2 FQGNSA. CDR3 length: 14 residues. Trimming shortened V by 1 base and J by 2 bases, and 9 bases separated the two germline ends. The CDR3 loop reads CASSLVRLAYEQYF. The CDR3 coding sequence is TGTGCCAGCAGCTTAGTTCGTCTAGCCTACGAGCAGTACTTC.

This clonotype was seen many times. The chain carries TRBV27 and TRBJ1-3; D is unclear. The CDR3 length is 13 residues. Germline-derived CDR1 and CDR2 are MNHEY and SMNVEV (reference sequence). The V end lost 7 bases, the J end lost 0 bases, and 7 bases lay between the germline ends. Written as DNA, the CDR3 is TGTGCCAGCAAGAGGGTCTCTGGAAACACCATATATTTT. Residues: CASKRVSGNTIYF.

This clonotype was seen many times. The chain is built from TRBV6-5 and TRBJ1-1; 8 nucleotides match TRBD1. The CDR3 covers 17 residues. The V segment lost 7 bases and the J segment 5 bases; nucleotides outside the gene matches: 18. Per the germline V gene, CDR1 is MNHEY and CDR2 is SVGAGI. The CDR3 DNA is TGTGCCAGCAAGGGGGGAGGCAGGGGGCGCGGGTTAACTGAAGCTTTCTTT. It encodes CASKGGGRGRGLTEAFF.

This clonotype appeared many times. The chain links TRBV2 to TRBJ2-2, with 10 nucleotides matching TRBD2. Looked up from germline, CDR1 is SNHLY and CDR2 is FYNNEI. This CDR3 is 14 amino acids long. V lost 10 bases and J lost 4; bases outside the gene matches: 6. CDR3 coding DNA: TGTGCCACTCTGGGACTAGCGATCACCGGGGAGCTGTTTTTT. This encodes CATLGLAITGELFF.

This clonotype was counted many times. J is TRBJ1-1 and V is TRBV7-2; D perhaps matches TRBD1 (5 bases). The CDR3 spans 13 residues. Germline lookup yields CDR1 SGHTA and CDR2 FQGNSA. Deletions cut 2 bases from V and 11 bases from J, with 15 bases between. CDR3 region: CASSLKAQAWAFF. The CDR3 nucleotides are TGTGCCAGCAGCTTAAAGGCACAGGCGTGGGCTTTCTTT.

The CDR3 here is CAISNWDMGTNYGYTF. The CDR3 DNA is TGTGCCATCAGTAACTGGGACATGGGGACCAACTATGGCTACACCTTC. V gene TRBV10-3 combines with J gene TRBJ1-2, with D maybe TRBD1 (6 bases). This CDR3 spans 16 amino acids. From germline, CDR1 is ENHRY and CDR2 SYGVKD. V was pared by 5 bases and J by 2 bases, with 18 bases between.

V usage is TRBV20-1 and J usage is TRBJ1-1; D perhaps matches TRBD1 (5 bases). Trimming removed 6 bases at V and 4 bases at J, with 12 bases between. CDR1 is DFQATT and CDR2 is SNEGSKA in the germline V gene (reference sequence). This CDR3 is built from 12 residues. CDR3 amino acids: CSATRVPTEAFF. Written as DNA, the CDR3 is TGCAGTGCGACCAGGGTCCCCACTGAAGCTTTCTTT.

This clonotype was seen repeatedly, ten times or more. The chain is built from TRBV6-2 or TRBV6-3 and TRBJ1-1; D unclear. Germline values: CDR1 MNHEY, CDR2 SVGEGT. Trimming stripped 2 bases from V and 1 base from J, with 14 bases between. The CDR3 extends over 16 amino acids. CDR3 DNA: TGTGCCAGCAGTTACGTCCCAGGCGGGAGGAACACTGAAGCTTTCTTT. This sequence encodes CASSYVPGGRNTEAFF.

This clonotype was detected many times. CDR3 amino acids: CASSLEASNLHF. The DNA of the CDR3 is TGTGCCAGCAGTTTAGAGGCCTCGAACCTCCACTTT. The gene calls are TRBV12-3 or TRBV12-4 and TRBJ1-6; D is undetermined. V was pared by 1 base and J by 15 bases, with 10 bases between. This CDR3 region has 12 residues.

The sample holds many counts of this clonotype. The conserved closing phenylalanine or tryptophan is absent in this CDR3, likely reflecting a read error. V usage is TRBV13 and J usage is TRBJ2-4; 7 bases match TRBD1. The germline V gene encodes CDR1 PRHDT and CDR2 FYEKMQ (reference sequence). The CDR3 covers 13 residues. The V and J ends lost 3 bases and 6 bases, in that order; junction bases with no gene match: 2. DNA for the CDR3: TGTGCCAGCAGCTTTAGGGGGCGAAACATTCAGTACTCC. Its protein is CASSFRGRNIQYS.

This clonotype was recorded many times. V is TRBV12-3 or TRBV12-4 and J is TRBJ2-4; 7 bases align to TRBD2. This CDR3 region has 15 residues. The V gene end was trimmed by 6 bases and the J gene end by 0 bases; junction bases not matched to a gene: 5. CDR3 DNA: TGTGCCAGCAGAAATCGGGAGGTAGCCAAAAACATTCAGTACTTC. It is translated as CASRNREVAKNIQYF.

The genes are TRBV6-2 or TRBV6-3 and TRBJ2-5, with 8 nucleotides matching TRBD2. This CDR3 has 15 amino acids. Trimming cost V 7 bases and J 6 bases; bases outside gene matches: 13. From germline, CDR1 is MNHEY and CDR2 SVGEGT. CDR3 coding DNA: TGTGCCAGCACCAGACAGACTAGCGCTCAGAAGACCCAGTACTTC. The encoded protein is CASTRQTSAQKTQYF.

This clonotype was recorded many times. This chain joins TRBV28 and TRBJ2-7; no firm D call. The CDR3 is 13 residues long. Germline V gene lookup returns CDR1 MDHEN and CDR2 SYDVKM. V lost 5 bases and J lost 3, with 11 bases in between. Written as DNA, the CDR3 is TGTGCCAGCAGTCCCCCTCCGGGCTACGAGCAGTACTTC. Amino acids: CASSPPPGYEQYF. Full variable domain (rest looked up from reference TRBV28 and TRBJ2-7): DVKVTQSSRYLVKRTGEKVFLECVQDMDHENMFWYRQDPGLGLRLIYFSYDVKMKEKGDIPEGYSVSREKKERFSLILESASTNQTSMYLCASSPPPGYEQYFGPGTRLTVT.

Ten or more counts support this clonotype. The rearrangement uses TRBV29-1 and TRBJ2-7, with 14 bases identical to TRBD2. Germline CDR1 is SQVTM and CDR2 is ANQGSEA. After removal of 1 base from V and 3 bases from J, the junction contained 5 bases not matched to a gene. The CDR3 totals 16 residues. This CDR3 reads CSVEVVGTSGSYEQYF. DNA of the CDR3: TGCAGCGTTGAAGTGGTTGGGACTAGCGGGAGCTACGAGCAGTACTTC.

This clonotype was observed many times. The chain couples TRBV6-1 to TRBJ2-7; 9 bases align to TRBD2. Trimming took 5 bases from V and 1 from J; bases not matched to a gene: 9. The germline CDR1 and CDR2 sequences are MNHNS and SASEGT. The CDR3 sequence is 16 residues long. The DNA for the CDR3 is TGTGCCAGCAGTACGAACCAGCGGGGGGTTTCCTACGAGCAGTACTTC. This translates into CASSTNQRGVSYEQYF.

This clonotype occurred many times. V is TRBV27 and J is TRBJ2-7, with TRBD1 identical over 8 bases. The CDR3 consists of 17 residues. V gave up 3 bases and J gave up 2 bases; unmatched junction bases: 12. Germline CDR1 MNHEY, CDR2 SMNVEV (reference sequence). DNA of the CDR3: TGTGCCAGCAGTTTTTCAACAGGGGGTTTACTAACCTACGAGCAGTACTTC. It yields the protein CASSFSTGGLLTYEQYF.

The sample holds many counts of this clonotype. The chain joins TRBV6-1 to TRBJ2-2; D may be TRBD2 (6 bases). The CDR3 spans 16 residues. V was cut by 5 bases and J by 7 bases, with 20 bases left in between. Germline-derived CDR1 and CDR2 are MNHNS and SASEGT. In nucleotides, the CDR3 is TGTGCCAGCAGTCCCACTAGCCCCGGTTTTGTCGGGGAGCTGTTTTTT. This gives the protein CASSPTSPGFVGELFF.

This chain uses TRBV2 with TRBJ2-2; possible D gene TRBD1, 5 bases. V was pared by 2 bases and J by 6 bases, with 10 bases between. The CDR3 runs to 14 residues. Germline loops: CDR1 SNHLY, CDR2 FYNNEI. The CDR3 sequence: CASSESGAPGELFF. As DNA, the CDR3 is TGTGCCAGCAGTGAATCTGGGGCCCCCGGGGAGCTGTTTTTT.

The gene calls are TRBV19 and TRBJ2-7, with TRBD1 matching over 8 bases. This CDR3 contains 14 residues. Per germline, CDR1 LNHDA and CDR2 SQIVND (reference sequence). With V trimmed by 4 bases and J by 5 bases, 7 bases remained unmatched. CDR3 coding DNA: TGTGCCAGTAGTACCGAGACAGGGGACCACGAGCAGTACTTC. It is translated as CASSTETGDHEQYF.

There are many counts of this clonotype. Written as DNA, the CDR3 is TGCGCCAGCAGCCAAGACAACGTGTGGGAGGGTTATAATTCACCCCTCCACTTT. This codes for CASSQDNVWEGYNSPLHF. The genes are TRBV4-1 and TRBJ1-6, with D uncertain. This CDR3 is 18 amino acids long. Trimming stripped 0 bases from V and 4 bases from J, with 16 bases between. CDR1 and CDR2 (germline): MGHRA, YSYEKL.

The V call is TRBV7-9, the J call TRBJ2-7; no clear D. Trimming cost V 7 bases and J 2 bases, with 15 bases left between them. The germline gives CDR1 SEHNR, CDR2 FQNEAQ (reference sequence). The CDR3 covers 14 residues. CDR3 residues: CASTPSTSAYEQYF. The CDR3 nucleotides read TGTGCCAGCACCCCAAGTACCTCCGCCTACGAGCAGTACTTC.

In this sample, this clonotype turned up many times. V gene TRBV20-1 combines with J gene TRBJ1-1; D unresolved. Looked up from germline, CDR1 is DFQATT and CDR2 is SNEGSKA (reference sequence). CDR3 length: 14 residues. The V end lost 6 bases, the J end lost 0 bases, and 14 bases lay between the germline ends. This CDR3 is CSASAGNLNTEAFF. The CDR3 region has the DNA TGCAGTGCCAGCGCGGGGAATCTGAACACTGAAGCTTTCTTT.